Sequencing of this T cell receptor (beta chain) was carried out in a study of PD-1 blockade in classical Hodgkin lymphoma. Study-wide results and limits: Patients who responded completely had about the same baseline diversity as newly diagnosed patients. Significantly greater TCR diversity emerged by C4D1 in CD4+ cells but not CD8+ cells.

J was trimmed by 4 bases and V by 5 bases; bases with no gene match: 15. The CDR3 length is 18 residues. The germline V gene has CDR1 SGHAT and CDR2 FQNNGV. Following autologous stem cell transplantation, relapse occurred in every patient, and exposure to brentuximab vedotin varied. Comments on this clone: Its antigen is undetermined.

Method: immunoSEQ multiplex PCR; TCRdb's copy keeps in-frame clones and lacks some. This sample carries some 16,000 clones, over 70% of them seen once, and the ten largest clones take over 30%. The chain links TRBV11-2 to TRBJ2-5; 11 bases fit TRBD2. The sequenced sample was peripheral blood mononuclear cells (PBMCs), obtained before the second cycle of nivolumab. The clonotype was recovered from a human donor with classical Hodgkin lymphoma. This CDR3 reads CASSPIAGGPLRVETQYF. The DNA of the CDR3 is TGTGCCAGCAGCCCTATAGCGGGGGGGCCACTCAGGGTAGAGACCCAGTACTTC.